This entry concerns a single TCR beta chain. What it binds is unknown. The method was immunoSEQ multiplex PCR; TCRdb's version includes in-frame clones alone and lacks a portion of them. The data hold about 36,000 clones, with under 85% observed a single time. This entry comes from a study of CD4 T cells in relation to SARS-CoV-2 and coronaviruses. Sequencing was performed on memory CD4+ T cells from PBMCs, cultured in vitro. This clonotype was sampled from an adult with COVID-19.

CDR3 protein: CASSLSRYAEAFF. The CDR3 nucleotides are TGTGCCAGCAGCTTATCCAGGTACGCTGAAGCTTTCTTT. This rearrangement joins TRBV11-2 to TRBJ1-1; D gene unclear. CDR3 length: 13 amino acids. The V and J ends lost 2 bases and 6 bases respectively, with 10 bases between them. Germline assignment: CDR1 SGHAT and CDR2 FQNNGV.